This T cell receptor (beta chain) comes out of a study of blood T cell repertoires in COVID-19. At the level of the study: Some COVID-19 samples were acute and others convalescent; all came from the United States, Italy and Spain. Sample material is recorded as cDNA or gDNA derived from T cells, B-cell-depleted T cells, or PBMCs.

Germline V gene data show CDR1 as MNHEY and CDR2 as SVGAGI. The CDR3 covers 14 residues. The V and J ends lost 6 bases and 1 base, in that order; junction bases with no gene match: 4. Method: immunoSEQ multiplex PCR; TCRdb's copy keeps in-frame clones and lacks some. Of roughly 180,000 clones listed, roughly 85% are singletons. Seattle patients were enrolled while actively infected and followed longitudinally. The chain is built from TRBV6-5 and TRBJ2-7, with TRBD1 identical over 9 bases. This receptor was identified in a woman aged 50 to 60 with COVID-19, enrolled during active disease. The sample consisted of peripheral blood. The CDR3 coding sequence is TGTGCCAGCAGGGGAGGGACAGGGTCCTACGAGCAGTACTTC. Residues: CASRGGTGSYEQYF.